This TCR beta chain was recorded in a study of a mutant IDH1 vaccine in newly diagnosed glioma. Study context: Vaccines were begun 4-6 weeks after radiotherapy alone, or with temozolomide cycles. Former treatment meant radiotherapy, temozolomide, or both; the majority had gotten both. Study findings and constraints: Pseudoprogression showed no apparent link to changes in top peripheral T cell clonotypes.

This CDR3 is built from 15 residues. CDR1 and CDR2 (germline): SGHRS, YFSETQ. Unmatched junction bases numbered 5, after V lost 0 bases and J lost 4 bases. The assay was immunoSEQ multiplex PCR, and TCRdb's table has in-frame clones only and misses some. The sample consists of some 27,000 clones, approximately 78% of them appearing once. As to this clone: Its antigen is not identified.

Time point denoted: week 23, last vaccination. Every vaccination contained 300 ug of the mutant IDH1 20-mer peptide and was paired with topical imiquimod. The receptor comes from a woman in her thirties with glioma. The sequencing used PBMCs, collected from a glioma patient whose treatment included an IDH1 peptide vaccine. V usage is TRBV5-1 and J usage is TRBJ1-1; 8 positions agree with TRBD1. In nucleotides, the CDR3 is TGCGCCAGCAGCTTGGGTGGACAGGGACGCACTGAAGCTTTCTTT. Its translation is CASSLGGQGRTEAFF.